This entry features one T cell receptor (beta chain) sequence. Its target is not known. The CDR3 consists of 15 residues. Germline CDR1 is KGHDR and CDR2 is SFDVKD. J gave up 1 base and V 5 bases, and 4 bases lay outside the gene matches. This sample was taken from a study of T cell repertoires in cytomegalovirus infection. Each CDR3 protein is one row after TCRdb ran MiXCR on the reads. The sample contains roughly 800,000 distinct CDR3 sequences, almost 30% of which appear only once. The V call is TRBV24-1, the J call TRBJ2-5, with 9 bases matching TRBD1. This clonotype was sampled from a human donor in good health (CMV status not recorded). Some clones in this sample may be carry-over from other donors' samples. This material consisted of cultured CD8+ T cells from PBMCs, taken from culture after CMV antigen stimulation. CDR3 loop: CATSVPTGGQETQYF. Here the CDR3 DNA reads TGTGCCACCAGTGTTCCGACAGGGGGCCAAGAGACCCAGTACTTC.